These 28 T cell receptor beta chains came from one sample sequenced in a study of graft-versus-host responses after intestinal transplantation. Which antigens these TCRs recognize remains unknown. Method: immunoSEQ multiplex PCR; TCRdb's copy keeps in-frame clones and lacks some. The table lists tens of thousands of clones, over 85% of them singletons. The sequences come from unstimulated CD4+ T cells sorted from spleen or lymph node cells, collected before intestinal transplant. All receptors come from a human donor who received an intestinal transplant.

The chain uses TRBV15 and TRBJ2-1; 8 bases agree with TRBD2. Unmatched junction bases numbered 8, after V lost 3 bases and J lost 7 bases. Germline values: CDR1 LNHNV, CDR2 YYDKDF (reference sequence). CDR3 size: 15 residues. CDR3 in amino acids: CATSSQREHGNEQFF. DNA for the CDR3: TGTGCCACCAGCAGTCAGCGGGAGCATGGGAATGAGCAGTTCTTC.

The chain uses TRBV5-8 and TRBJ2-2, with D possibly TRBD2 on 6 matching bases. The germline gives CDR1 SGHTS, CDR2 YDEGEE. This CDR3 region has 15 residues. V lost 1 base and J 5 bases, leaving 12 bases between the germline ends. CDR3 loop: CASSLFGGWTGELFF. The CDR3 region has the DNA TGTGCCAGCAGCTTGTTCGGGGGATGGACCGGGGAGCTGTTTTTT.

The rearrangement joins TRBV18 to TRBJ1-5; 8 bases match TRBD1. Trimming removed 5 bases from V and 11 bases from J; junction bases left unmatched: 5. Per the germline V gene, CDR1 is KGHSH and CDR2 is LQKENI. This CDR3 is built from 12 residues. Here the CDR3 DNA reads TGTGCCAGCTCATCGACAGGGGAGGCCCAGCATTTT. It yields the protein CASSSTGEAQHF.

The rearrangement uses TRBV6-1 and TRBJ1-1; perhaps TRBD1 as D (5 bases). The germline V and J ends were trimmed by 5 bases and 0 bases, with 10 bases remaining between them. The CDR3 loop spans 14 amino acids. The germline V gene has CDR1 MNHNS and CDR2 SASEGT. Here the CDR3 DNA reads TGTGCCAGCAGTCTCGACAGCATGAACACTGAAGCTTTCTTT. This gives the protein CASSLDSMNTEAFF.

This clone was recorded once. The chain links TRBV19 to TRBJ1-1, with D possibly matching TRBD1 (5 bases). Trimming took off 7 bases at V and 5 bases at J, with 17 bases between the two ends. Germline V gives CDR1 LNHDA, CDR2 SQIVND (reference sequence). The CDR3 is 14 residues long. The CDR3 sequence is CASTAPGRETEAFF. In DNA, the CDR3 is TGTGCCAGTACCGCCCCAGGGAGGGAGACTGAAGCTTTCTTT.

The V gene is TRBV5-1, the J gene TRBJ1-4; 7 bases agree with TRBD1. V lost 0 bases to trimming and J lost 2 bases; unmatched junction nucleotides: 13. This CDR3 region has 19 residues. Germline CDR1 SGHRS, CDR2 YFSETQ. This CDR3 is CASSLVRPGGSGTNEKLFF. CDR3 DNA sequence: TGCGCCAGCAGCTTGGTTAGGCCAGGGGGATCTGGGACTAATGAAAAACTGTTTTTT.

J is TRBJ1-4 and V is TRBV5-1; possibly TRBD1 for D (6 bases). This CDR3 is built from 16 residues. V dropped 2 bases and J dropped 7 bases, with 18 bases sitting between them. Germline lookup yields CDR1 SGHRS and CDR2 YFSETQ. The CDR3 region has the DNA TGCGCCAGCAGCTTATGGGGGGCGAGTCGGGGTGAAAAACTGTTTTTT. Translated: CASSLWGASRGEKLFF.

The chain joins TRBV30 to TRBJ1-2, with TRBD1 as a possible D gene (5 bases). Trimming removed 3 bases from V and 7 bases from J, with 18 bases in between. The CDR3 contains 14 residues. In germline, CDR1 is GTSNPN, CDR2 SVGIG (reference sequence). CDR3 in amino acids: CAWSPQQGRFGYTF. As DNA, the CDR3 is TGTGCCTGGAGCCCCCAGCAGGGACGGTTTGGCTACACCTTC.

V is TRBV10-1 and J is TRBJ1-4; possibly TRBD1 for D (5 bases). Between the trimmed V and J ends, which lost 3 bases and 7 bases, there was a span of 12 bases. The CDR3 loop spans 14 amino acids. CDR1 and CDR2 (germline): WNHNN, SYGVQD (reference sequence). The CDR3 bases are TGCGCCAGCAGTGACGGTGACAGCCGTGAAAAACTGTTTTTT. The encoded protein is CASSDGDSREKLFF.

This chain joins TRBV9 and TRBJ2-1; possible D gene TRBD2, 6 bases. Germline CDR1 SGDLS, CDR2 YYNGEE. Trimming took 4 bases from V and 16 from J, leaving 18 bases between them. The CDR3 totals 12 residues. CDR3 amino acids: CASSPVGGTVFF. In nucleotides, the CDR3 is TGTGCCAGCAGCCCTGTGGGCGGGACGGTTTTCTTC.

This chain joins TRBV30 and TRBJ2-5; 8 bases match TRBD1. Unmatched junction bases numbered 1, after V lost 3 bases and J lost 4 bases. Germline-derived CDR1 and CDR2 are GTSNPN and SVGIG (reference sequence). CDR3 length equals 12 residues. DNA for the CDR3: TGTGCCTGGAGCGGGACAGGAGAGACCCAGTACTTC. It encodes CAWSGTGETQYF.

The chain carries TRBV30 and TRBJ1-2, with 9 bases fitting TRBD1. Germline V lookup: CDR1 GTSNPN, CDR2 SVGIG (reference sequence). The CDR3 spans 13 residues. The ends lost 3 bases at V and 8 bases at J; junction bases unmatched: 7. The CDR3 DNA reads as TGTGCCTGGAGCAACAGGGGGCTTGGAGGCTACACCTTC. This gives the protein CAWSNRGLGGYTF.

This chain uses TRBV30 with TRBJ1-5; D ambiguous. This CDR3 is built from 12 residues. Deletions cut 1 base from V and 6 bases from J, with 7 bases between. CDR1 is GTSNPN and CDR2 is SVGIG in the germline V gene (reference sequence). The CDR3 spells CAWSAESQPQHF. In DNA form, the CDR3 reads TGTGCCTGGAGTGCGGAGAGTCAGCCCCAGCATTTT.

About this clone itself: The same CDR3 arises from other DNA sequences in this sample as well. The chain combines TRBV6-5 with TRBJ2-2; tentatively, D is TRBD2 (6 bases). Trimming left V 8 bases short and J 5 bases short, with 6 bases between. Germline lookup yields CDR1 MNHEY and CDR2 SVGAGI. The CDR3 sequence is 11 residues long. As DNA, the CDR3 is TGTGCCAGCCGGGGGACCGGGGAGCTGTTTTTT. Translation gives CASRGTGELFF.

V and J are TRBV7-9 and TRBJ2-3; D gene uncertain. With 4 bases removed from V and 6 bases from J, the gap between germline ends came to 8 bases. CDR1 SEHNR and CDR2 FQNEAQ come from the germline V gene (reference sequence). CDR3 length equals 12 residues. CDR3 bases: TGTGCCAGCAGCTACCAACAGGATACGCAGTATTTT. Translated, it gives CASSYQQDTQYF.

The chain has TRBV7-7 and TRBJ2-5; 8 positions agree with TRBD1. Looked up from germline, CDR1 is SSHAT and CDR2 is FNYEAQ (reference sequence). This CDR3 contains 13 residues. Losses at the gene ends were 5 bases for V and 6 bases for J; bases not matched to a gene: 5. CDR3: CASSATGDKTQYF. In nucleotides, the CDR3 is TGTGCCAGCAGCGCGACAGGGGATAAGACCCAGTACTTC.

V usage is TRBV30 and J usage is TRBJ2-5; D possibly uses TRBD1 or TRBD2 (5 bases each). The CDR3 sequence is 15 residues long. The germline V gene has CDR1 GTSNPN and CDR2 SVGIG (reference sequence). Trimming removed 2 bases at V and 2 bases at J, with 15 bases between. CDR3 amino acids: CAWSPGTALQETQYF. CDR3 sequence (DNA): TGTGCCTGGAGTCCTGGGACGGCACTGCAAGAGACCCAGTACTTC.

The CDR3 protein is CASSLMGSSYEQYF. CDR3 DNA: TGCGCCAGCAGCTTGATGGGCAGCTCCTACGAGCAGTACTTC. This chain connects TRBV5-1 to TRBJ2-7; no clear D. This CDR3 is 14 amino acids long. V lost 1 base and J lost 0, with 8 bases in between. The germline V gene has CDR1 SGHRS and CDR2 YFSETQ.

This chain joins TRBV7-9 and TRBJ2-7, with D possibly being TRBD1 (6 bases). Germline loops: CDR1 SEHNR, CDR2 FQNEAQ (reference sequence). This CDR3 comprises 18 residues. V was trimmed by 1 base and J by 0 bases, leaving 19 bases between them. CDR3: CASSLVRSSGHSSYEQYF. In nucleotides, the CDR3 is TGTGCCAGCAGCTTAGTTCGCTCTTCGGGACATAGCTCCTACGAGCAGTACTTC.

The CDR3 coding sequence is TGCGCCAGGGGGTCGTTTAGCGGGAGATGTAAAAACATTCAGTACTTC. Protein sequence: CARGSFSGRCKNIQYF. V usage is TRBV5-1 and J usage is TRBJ2-4, with 9 bases fitting TRBD2. Trimming at V came to 8 bases and at J to 4 bases, leaving 13 bases not matched to a gene. Germline V gene sequence: CDR1 SGHRS, CDR2 YFSETQ. The CDR3 is 16 amino acids.

The V and J genes are TRBV19 and TRBJ1-2; D possibly corresponds to TRBD1 (5 bases). Trimming took off 5 bases at V and 6 bases at J, with 10 bases between the two ends. CDR1 and CDR2 (germline): LNHDA, SQIVND (reference sequence). The CDR3 totals 12 residues. DNA for the CDR3: TGTGCCAGTAGTCCAGGGAGTGATGGCTACACCTTC. Its protein is CASSPGSDGYTF.

Details on this clone: Other DNA sequences of this sample code for an identical CDR3. The rearrangement links TRBV19 to TRBJ2-7; D tentatively reads TRBD1 or TRBD2 (6 bases each). The CDR3 is 13 residues long. V lost 6 bases and J 6 bases, leaving 15 bases between the germline ends. Looked up from germline, CDR1 is LNHDA and CDR2 is SQIVND (reference sequence). The CDR3 protein is CASRFREGGEQYF. CDR3 nucleotide sequence: TGTGCCAGTAGATTCCGAGAGGGGGGCGAGCAGTACTTC.

This clone has just one count. Other DNA sequences in this specimen translate into the identical CDR3. DNA of the CDR3: TGTGCCAGCAGCTCGCCTTCTCGCGGAATAAGCACAGATACGCAGTATTTT. Encoded protein: CASSSPSRGISTDTQYF. The chain links TRBV7-6 to TRBJ2-3; no reliable D call. V lost 4 bases and J lost 0, with 17 bases in between. CDR1 is SGHVS, CDR2 FNYEAQ, per germline. The CDR3 loop spans 17 amino acids.

This chain's CDR3 is CASSLEVGELFF. In DNA, the CDR3 is TGTGCCAGCAGCCTGGAAGTCGGGGAGCTGTTTTTT. The chain is built from TRBV11-3 and TRBJ2-2, with D unclear. Germline V gives CDR1 SGHNT, CDR2 YENEEA. V lost 5 bases and J lost 7, with 8 bases in between. There are 12 residues in the CDR3.

The J gene is TRBJ1-2, the V gene TRBV5-1; TRBD1 matches at 11 bases. CDR3 length: 16 residues. Germline V lookup: CDR1 SGHRS, CDR2 YFSETQ. Losses at the gene ends were 4 bases for V and 1 base for J; bases not matched to a gene: 6. The CDR3 spells CASSTGQGALNYGYTF. CDR3 nucleotides: TGCGCCAGCAGCACAGGACAGGGGGCGCTTAACTATGGCTACACCTTC.

The chain has TRBV25-1 and TRBJ2-7, with a tentative D call TRBD2 (6 bases). Germline V gives CDR1 MGHDK, CDR2 SYGVNS. The CDR3 is made up of 13 amino acids. Trimming stripped 5 bases from V and 7 bases from J, with 15 bases between. CDR3 DNA sequence: TGTGCCAGCAGTCTTCGGGAGTTGGGGGAGCAGTACTTC. Its translation: CASSLRELGEQYF.

The chain links TRBV5-1 to TRBJ2-7; tentative D call: TRBD1 (5 bases). V was cut by 6 bases and J by 0 bases, with 16 bases left in between. The CDR3 runs 15 residues. CDR1 and CDR2 (germline): SGHRS, YFSETQ. CDR3 nucleotides: TGCGCCAGCAATCTGGACACTTCGAGCTCCTACGAGCAGTACTTC. Amino acids: CASNLDTSSSYEQYF. Full variable domain (outside the CDR3, taken from reference TRBV5-1 and TRBJ2-7): KAGVTQTPRYLIKTRGQQVTLSCSPISGHRSVSWYQQTPGQGLQFLFEYFSETQRNKGNFPGRFSGRQFSNSRSEMNVSTLELGDSALYLCASNLDTSSSYEQYFGPGTRLTVT.

V is TRBV7-8 and J is TRBJ1-1; TRBD1 matches at 8 bases. Germline V gene lookup returns CDR1 SGHVS and CDR2 FQNEAQ. V lost 1 base, J lost 0 bases, and 4 bases stayed unmatched. The CDR3 runs 16 residues. The CDR3 DNA is TGTGCCAGCAGCTTAGTCCAGGGGGCTATGAACACTGAAGCTTTCTTT. This gives the protein CASSLVQGAMNTEAFF. Filled out from reference TRBV7-8 and TRBJ1-1, the complete variable domain reads GAGVSQSPRYKVAKRGQDVALRCDPISGHVSLFWYQQALGQGPEFLTYFQNEAQLDKSGLPSDRFFAERPEGSVSTLKIQRTQQEDSAVYLCASSLVQGAMNTEAFFGQGTRLTVV.